One sample yielded the 14 T cell receptor beta chains listed below, sequenced in a study of post-analysis software for immune sequencing data. Whole-study findings and limits: The five TRBV segments detected at higher frequency in patients than in controls included TRBV5-6, TRBV5-1 and TRBV20-1.

Tagging with unique molecular identifiers was a feature of the TCR beta cDNA libraries. One entry per CDR3 protein, called by TCRdb with MiXCR from the PCR reads. This sample has under 200,000 distinct CDR3 sequences; around 30% occur once, and the top ten carry nearly 3.5%. No antigens are known for them. Sequencing input: blood. These receptors all come from a girl aged 2 to 17 with multiple sclerosis.

Here the CDR3 DNA reads TGTGCCAGCGACGGACCGGAGGACACTGAAGCTTTCTTT. This gives the protein CASDGPEDTEAFF. V usage is TRBV12-3 or TRBV12-4 and J usage is TRBJ1-1; D is unclear. This CDR3 contains 13 residues. Trimming stripped 8 bases from V and 3 bases from J, with 13 bases between.

Worth noting for this clonotype: Its ends do not fully match the called genes, so a read error is possible. The rearrangement joins TRBV6-6 to TRBJ1-5, with a weak D call TRBD1 (5 bases). This CDR3 is 16 amino acids long. Germline CDR1 reads MNHNY; CDR2 reads SVGAGI (reference sequence). This chain's CDR3 is CASSYRAGGGNQSQHF. The CDR3 nucleotides are TGTGCCAGCAGTTACCGCGCCGGGGGAGGGAATCAGTCCCAGCATTTT.

In its sample, this clonotype was seen a few times. The chain employs TRBV18 and TRBJ1-1; no clear D gene. Deletions cut 6 bases from V and 3 bases from J, with 17 bases between. Germline CDR1 is KGHSH and CDR2 is LQKENI. The CDR3 covers 15 residues. CDR3 region: CASSPLGLSDTEAFF. DNA for the CDR3: TGTGCCAGCTCGCCATTGGGGTTGTCGGACACTGAAGCTTTCTTT.

This clonotype was observed many times. The chain carries TRBV7-9 and TRBJ2-7; D possibly matches TRBD1 or TRBD2 (5 bases each). CDR3 length: 13 amino acids. Germline CDR1 reads SEHNR; CDR2 reads FQNEAQ (reference sequence). The V and J ends lost 5 bases and 4 bases respectively, with 12 bases between them. For the CDR3, the DNA is TGTGCCAGCAGCCGGGACGGTGCGTACGAGCAGTACTTC. Amino acids: CASSRDGAYEQYF.

Of note for this clonotype: A single base separates this from a much larger clone, so it may be a read error. The rearrangement joins TRBV3-1 to TRBJ2-1, with TRBD2 identical over 10 bases. Germline V gene lookup returns CDR1 LGHDT and CDR2 YNNKEL (reference sequence). The CDR3 has 16 amino acids. CDR3 region: CASGQSGGGSYNEQFF. In nucleotides, the CDR3 is TGTGCCAGCGGCCAAAGCGGGGGGGGTTCCTACAATGAGCAGTTCTTC.

The genes are TRBV29-1 and TRBJ1-1, with D uncertain. The CDR3 spans 11 residues. Trimming stripped 4 bases from V and 6 bases from J, with 9 bases between. Germline CDR1 reads SQVTM; CDR2 reads ANQGSEA. The chain's CDR3 is CSVAPNAEAFF. CDR3 DNA: TGCAGCGTTGCCCCAAACGCTGAAGCTTTCTTT.

This clonotype was observed a few times. This chain joins TRBV20-1 and TRBJ1-1; unclear D gene. From germline, CDR1 is DFQATT and CDR2 SNEGSKA (reference sequence). CDR3 length: 14 residues. Between the trimmed V and J ends, which lost 3 bases and 1 base, there was a span of 12 bases. The DNA of the CDR3 is TGCAGTGCTAGGGGGTTAGATGCGAACACTGAAGCTTTCTTT. It is translated as CSARGLDANTEAFF.

The V call is TRBV20-1, the J call TRBJ2-5, with 7 bases aligning to TRBD2. Germline CDR1 and CDR2: DFQATT and SNEGSKA (reference sequence). V dropped 0 bases and J dropped 5; count of bases not matched to a gene: 21. CDR3 length: 19 amino acids. CDR3 sequence: CSARDQGKLAAPGRETQYF. The CDR3 nucleotides are TGCAGTGCTAGAGATCAGGGAAAGCTAGCGGCACCGGGCCGGGAGACCCAGTACTTC.

The rearrangement uses TRBV12-3 or TRBV12-4 and TRBJ2-1; tentatively, D is TRBD2 (6 bases). CDR3 length equals 16 residues. V was cut by 6 bases and J by 5 bases, with 20 bases left in between. The CDR3 DNA follows: TGTGCCAGCAGCCGCTCAGGCGGGACTTTCGACAATGAGCAGTTCTTC. Translation gives CASSRSGGTFDNEQFF.

The J gene is TRBJ2-7, the V gene TRBV5-1; D may match TRBD1 or TRBD2 (5 bases each). V shed 3 bases and J shed 0 bases, with 13 bases lying between them. Germline lookup yields CDR1 SGHRS and CDR2 YFSETQ. The CDR3 consists of 15 residues. CDR3 sequence: CASSSGTESSYEQYF. The DNA of the CDR3 is TGCGCCAGCAGCTCCGGGACGGAGAGCTCCTACGAGCAGTACTTC.

This clonotype was detected only a few times. This may stem from a read error, because a much larger clone lies one nucleotide away. The chain employs TRBV20-1 and TRBJ2-7, with 9 bases aligning to TRBD2. Per germline, CDR1 DFQATT and CDR2 SNEGSKA (reference sequence). This CDR3 is 15 amino acids long. Trimming cost V 5 bases and J 4 bases; bases outside gene matches: 12. CDR3 coding DNA: TGCAGTGCTCCCATGCGAGCGGGAGGATCGTACGAGCAGTACTTC. Amino acid sequence: CSAPMRAGGSYEQYF.

This clonotype was picked up many times. The chain couples TRBV7-2 to TRBJ1-2; no clear D. Trimming shortened V by 5 bases and J by 2 bases, and 12 bases separated the two germline ends. Germline V gene lookup returns CDR1 SGHTA and CDR2 FQGNSA. The CDR3 spans 14 residues. CDR3 protein: CASSPYGLNYGYTF. The CDR3 nucleotides are TGTGCCAGCAGCCCTTACGGGCTCAACTATGGCTACACCTTC. The full variable domain, rest sourced from reference TRBV7-2 and TRBJ1-2, is GAGVSQSPSNKVTEKGKDVELRCDPISGHTALYWYRQSLGQGLEFLIYFQGNSAPDKSGLPSDRFSAERTGGSVSTLTIQRTQQEDSAVYLCASSPYGLNYGYTFGSGTRLTVV.

This clonotype was found many times. The chain links TRBV12-3 or TRBV12-4 to TRBJ1-5; the D gene is possibly TRBD1 (6 bases). The CDR3 extends over 14 amino acids. Trimming removed 4 bases from V and 5 bases from J, with 12 bases in between. The CDR3, as DNA: TGTGCCAGCAGTTATACAGGGATGGATCAGCCCCAGCATTTT. Translation gives CASSYTGMDQPQHF.

This clonotype was observed at least ten times. This chain connects TRBV6-2 or TRBV6-3 to TRBJ1-6; 11 bases fit TRBD1. The CDR3 contains 14 residues. V was clipped by 6 bases and J by 8 bases; unmatched bases: 3. Germline CDR1 MNHEY, CDR2 SVGEGT. As DNA, the CDR3 is TGTGCCAGCAGCGGACAGGGGGCCTATTCACCCCTCCACTTT. This translates into CASSGQGAYSPLHF.